This record covers a single TCR beta chain. With 60 Vbeta and 13 Jbeta primers, the PCR was carried out. TCRdb keeps only in-frame clones here, not all; method: immunoSEQ multiplex PCR. In the table there are under 200,000 clones, roughly 80% of which are singletons. These data belong to a study of cytomegalovirus exposure and HLA in healthy donors. V was clipped by 2 bases and J by 6 bases, with 8 bases between them. This CDR3 comprises 12 residues. Germline assignment: CDR1 SQVTM and CDR2 ANQGSEA. V gene TRBV29-1 combines with J gene TRBJ2-1; D ambiguous. Sequencing used PBMCs. The receptor comes from a man between 60 and 70 years old in good health and CMV-seronegative. The CDR3 nucleotides are TGCAGCGTTGAATGGCTTACCAATGAGCAGTTCTTC. It encodes CSVEWLTNEQFF.